The 29 T cell receptor beta chains presented below share a single source sample, sequenced in a study of Graves' ophthalmopathy and Graves' hyperthyroidism. For repertoire sequencing, the TCR beta CDR3 regions were amplified from RNA transcripts. First-round RT-PCR with HTBI primers preceded a second-round multiplex PCR. Each CDR3 protein gets one entry after TCRdb re-called the multiplex PCR reads with MiXCR. The sample records 300,000 to 450,000 distinct CDR3 sequences, about a sixth being singletons. The sample was peripheral blood. These TCRs come from an adult woman with stable Graves' hyperthyroidism.

This clonotype was detected ten times or more. The chain is built from TRBV12-3 or TRBV12-4 and TRBJ2-7; the D is unclear. This CDR3 is 14 amino acids long. V lost 0 bases to trimming and J lost 0 bases, with 6 bases between them. CDR3: CASSLAGISYEQYF. The CDR3 nucleotides are TGTGCCAGCAGTTTAGCAGGGATCTCCTACGAGCAGTACTTC.

Ten or more counts support this clonotype. The rearrangement joins TRBV28 to TRBJ2-4; 9 nucleotides match TRBD1. The germline CDR1 and CDR2 sequences are MDHEN and SYDVKM. This CDR3 comprises 17 residues. V trimming: 5 bases; J trimming: 6 bases; junction bases outside the gene matches: 14. The CDR3 reads CASSQSGTGFSLNIQYF. CDR3 DNA sequence: TGTGCCAGCAGTCAATCAGGGACAGGGTTTAGTCTAAACATTCAGTACTTC. Filled out from reference TRBV28 and TRBJ2-4, the complete variable domain reads DVKVTQSSRYLVKRTGEKVFLECVQDMDHENMFWYRQDPGLGLRLIYFSYDVKMKEKGDIPEGYSVSREKKERFSLILESASTNQTSMYLCASSQSGTGFSLNIQYFGAGTRLSVL.

This clonotype has ten or more counts. This chain uses TRBV30 with TRBJ2-7; D is undetermined. CDR3 length equals 13 residues. Germline loops: CDR1 GTSNPN, CDR2 SVGIG (reference sequence). V lost 4 bases to trimming and J lost 0 bases, with 10 bases between them. CDR3 amino acids: CAWTKTASYEQYF. The CDR3 DNA follows: TGTGCCTGGACTAAAACAGCCTCCTACGAGCAGTACTTC.

This clonotype was seen many times. CDR3 region: CASSQSGTSGIQETQYF. CDR3 in DNA: TGTGCCAGCAGCCAGAGCGGGACTAGCGGGATCCAAGAGACCCAGTACTTC. The gene calls are TRBV11-2 and TRBJ2-5; 13 nucleotides match TRBD2. This CDR3 has 17 amino acids. Germline assignment: CDR1 SGHAT and CDR2 FQNNGV. Germline trimming cut 5 bases from V and 1 base from J; bases unmatched to any gene: 7. The full variable domain, in which reference TRBV11-2 and TRBJ2-5 provide the parts outside the CDR3, is EAGVAQSPRYKIIEKRQSVAFWCNPISGHATLYWYQQILGQGPKLLIQFQNNGVVDDSQLPKDRFSAERLKGVDSTLKIQPAKLEDSAVYLCASSQSGTSGIQETQYFGPGTRLLVL.

This clonotype was detected ten times or more. With a much larger clone just one base away, this may be a read error. The rearrangement joins TRBV12-3 or TRBV12-4 to TRBJ1-1; the D gene is possibly TRBD1 (6 bases). This CDR3 is 13 amino acids long. Trimming left V 7 bases short and J 1 base short, with 10 bases between. In DNA, the CDR3 is TGTGCCAGCAACCCGGACAGGAACACTGAAGCTTTCTTT. It yields the protein CASNPDRNTEAFF.

This clonotype showed up many times. V gene TRBV12-3 or TRBV12-4 combines with J gene TRBJ2-5, with TRBD2 as a possible D gene (6 bases). The CDR3 contains 13 residues. Trimming left V 3 bases short and J 10 bases short, with 15 bases between. The CDR3 bases are TGTGCCAGCAGTTTTTCGGGGTCGGGGGTCCAGTACTTC. It specifies CASSFSGSGVQYF.

The chain links TRBV4-3 to TRBJ1-2; 8 bases agree with TRBD1. The CDR3 length is 15 residues. V lost 4 bases, J lost 6 bases, and 10 bases stayed unmatched. Germline lookup yields CDR1 LGHNA and CDR2 YSLEER. CDR3 amino acids: CASSRRTGNENGYTF. The DNA of the CDR3 is TGCGCCAGCAGCCGCCGGACAGGGAACGAAAATGGCTACACCTTC.

This clonotype has ten or more counts. The rearrangement uses TRBV6-4 and TRBJ2-6, with TRBD1 as a possible D gene (6 bases). This CDR3 contains 17 residues. CDR1 is MRHNA, CDR2 SNTAGT, per germline. Trimming pared 5 bases from V and 4 bases from J, leaving 18 bases between. CDR3 region: CASSQTGLALGANVLTF. Here the CDR3 DNA reads TGTGCCAGCAGTCAGACAGGCCTTGCCCTCGGGGCCAACGTCCTGACTTTC.

This clonotype was seen ten or more times. This chain connects TRBV18 to TRBJ2-5, with 7 nucleotides matching TRBD1. The CDR3 runs to 17 residues. In germline, CDR1 is KGHSH, CDR2 LQKENI. V lost 6 bases, J lost 0 bases, and 13 bases stayed unmatched. CDR3 protein: CASSQITTGNYQETQYF. DNA for the CDR3: TGTGCCAGCTCGCAGATCACGACAGGGAACTACCAAGAGACCCAGTACTTC.

This clonotype was counted at least ten times. The chain uses TRBV12-3 or TRBV12-4 and TRBJ2-2; D is perhaps TRBD2 (5 bases). The CDR3 consists of 14 residues. Trimming removed 1 base at V and 7 bases at J, with 10 bases between. DNA for the CDR3: TGTGCCAGCAGTTTAGGTAGAGGAGGCGGGGAGCTGTTTTTT. The encoded protein is CASSLGRGGGELFF.

At least ten counts were recorded for this clonotype. V and J are TRBV28 and TRBJ2-5; 11 bases are shared with TRBD2. Germline V CDR1 and CDR2: MDHEN, SYDVKM. The CDR3 runs 15 residues. V shed 8 bases, J shed 1 base, and the junction held 6 bases outside the gene matches. The CDR3 sequence: CASRSGRAFQETQYF. The CDR3 nucleotides are TGTGCCAGCCGTAGCGGGAGGGCCTTCCAAGAGACCCAGTACTTC.

This clonotype was detected ten times or more. The chain uses TRBV27 and TRBJ2-7, with 11 nucleotides matching TRBD2. The CDR3 runs to 15 residues. Unmatched junction bases numbered 4, after V lost 3 bases and J lost 3 bases. Looked up from germline, CDR1 is MNHEY and CDR2 is SMNVEV (reference sequence). Written as DNA, the CDR3 is TGTGCCAGCAGTTTTAGCGGGAGGGGCCTCTACGAGCAGTACTTC. This encodes CASSFSGRGLYEQYF.

This clonotype was counted many times. This chain joins TRBV15 and TRBJ1-5, with D uncertain. The CDR3 is 14 amino acids. The V gene's germline CDR1 is LNHNV and CDR2 YYDKDF (reference sequence). V was trimmed by 0 bases and J by 6 bases, leaving 9 bases between them. The CDR3 is CATSRDLGSQPQHF. CDR3 nucleotides: TGTGCCACCAGCAGAGATTTGGGATCTCAGCCCCAGCATTTT. The full variable domain, with the rest looked up from reference TRBV15 and TRBJ1-5, is DAMVIQNPRYQVTQFGKPVTLSCSQTLNHNVMYWYQQKSSQAPKLLFHYYDKDFNNEADTPDNFQSRRPNTSFCFLDIRSPGLGDTAMYLCATSRDLGSQPQHFGDGTRLSIL.

The chain uses TRBV7-3 and TRBJ2-7; D is uncertain. The V gene's germline CDR1 is SGHTA and CDR2 FQGTGA. V was shortened by 0 bases and J by 7 bases, with 10 bases between the two germline ends. The CDR3 contains 13 residues. CDR3 bases: TGTGCCAGCAGCTTAACCGGCCGTGAAGAGCAGTACTTC. As protein: CASSLTGREEQYF.

This clonotype was picked up many times. This chain joins TRBV20-1 and TRBJ1-1; D unclear. The germline V gene encodes CDR1 DFQATT and CDR2 SNEGSKA (reference sequence). The CDR3 sequence is 12 residues long. Trimming cost V 0 bases and J 7 bases, with 9 bases left between them. The CDR3 spells CSARDRTDEAFF. For the CDR3, the DNA is TGCAGTGCTAGAGATCGGACGGATGAAGCTTTCTTT.

The table lists this clonotype with many counts. The V call is TRBV27, the J call TRBJ1-6; no definite D call. Trimming removed 6 bases from V and 10 bases from J, with 16 bases in between. The CDR3 loop spans 14 amino acids. The V gene's germline CDR1 is MNHEY and CDR2 SMNVEV (reference sequence). This chain's CDR3 is CASREGVSGSPLHF. The CDR3 DNA follows: TGTGCCAGCAGGGAGGGTGTTAGCGGATCACCCCTCCACTTT.

The table lists this clonotype with many counts. The chain is built from TRBV27 and TRBJ1-5; unclear D gene. V was shortened by 2 bases and J by 0 bases, with 20 bases between the two germline ends. Germline V gives CDR1 MNHEY, CDR2 SMNVEV (reference sequence). The CDR3 contains 19 residues. The CDR3 DNA follows: TGTGCCAGCAGTTTACGATCGGGCTTTAACAGAAATAGCAATCAGCCCCAGCATTTT. Translation: CASSLRSGFNRNSNQPQHF.

This clonotype was seen repeatedly, ten times or more. The chain joins TRBV6-5 to TRBJ2-5; 8 nucleotides line up with TRBD1. The trim removed 5 bases at V and 4 bases at J, leaving 9 bases unmatched. The CDR3 has 15 amino acids. Germline V gives CDR1 MNHEY, CDR2 SVGAGI. The CDR3 bases are TGTGCCAGCAGTACCCAGGGGGCTTCGGGAGAGACCCAGTACTTC. It yields the protein CASSTQGASGETQYF.

This clonotype was found a few times. This chain joins TRBV6-1 and TRBJ2-7; tentatively, D is TRBD2 (6 bases). In germline, CDR1 is MNHNS, CDR2 SASEGT. Trimming pared 8 bases from V and 5 bases from J, leaving 16 bases between. The CDR3 spans 13 residues. This CDR3 is CASLKEGVDEQYF. DNA of the CDR3: TGTGCCAGCCTTAAGGAGGGTGTCGACGAGCAGTACTTC.

This clonotype was seen many times. The chain combines TRBV7-4 with TRBJ2-5; 8 nucleotides line up with TRBD2. This CDR3 has 17 residues. Germline V gene lookup returns CDR1 SGHVT and CDR2 SQSDAQ. After removal of 3 bases from V and 0 bases from J, the junction contained 9 bases not matched to a gene. The CDR3 DNA reads as TGTGCCAGCAGCTTCGGACGAGCTAGCGGGTACCAAGAGACCCAGTACTTC. This encodes CASSFGRASGYQETQYF.

V and J are TRBV20-1 and TRBJ1-1, with a tentative D call TRBD1 (5 bases). Germline V gene lookup returns CDR1 DFQATT and CDR2 SNEGSKA (reference sequence). There are 14 residues in the CDR3. With 2 bases removed from V and 7 bases from J, the gap between germline ends came to 17 bases. CDR3 loop: CSARSVVSGREAFF. CDR3 sequence (DNA): TGCAGTGCTAGATCGGTAGTTTCGGGACGTGAAGCTTTCTTT.

The chain has TRBV19 and TRBJ2-2, with TRBD1 matching over 8 bases. CDR1 is LNHDA and CDR2 is SQIVND in the germline V gene (reference sequence). The junction had 7 bases not matched to a gene; V was cut back by 3 bases and J by 7 bases. The CDR3 runs 15 residues. This chain's CDR3 is CASSIQGAVGGELFF. For the CDR3, the DNA is TGTGCCAGTAGTATCCAGGGGGCTGTCGGCGGGGAGCTGTTTTTT.

This clonotype was seen ten or more times. This sequence joins TRBV20-1 and TRBJ2-7; tentative D call: TRBD1 (6 bases). The V gene lost 6 bases and the J gene lost 0 bases, with 15 bases spanning the gap. CDR1 is DFQATT, CDR2 SNEGSKA, per germline (reference sequence). The CDR3 spans 14 residues. This CDR3 reads CSAGATEISYEQYF. The DNA of the CDR3 is TGCAGTGCGGGGGCGACAGAGATCTCCTACGAGCAGTACTTC.

This clonotype was seen many times. J is TRBJ2-2 and V is TRBV6-1; 7 bases align to TRBD2. J gave up 4 bases and V 7 bases, and 9 bases lay outside the gene matches. Germline V gives CDR1 MNHNS, CDR2 SASEGT. This CDR3 has 15 residues. As DNA, the CDR3 is TGTGCCAGCATTGGGGGAGGGCCGGGCACCGGGGAGCTGTTTTTT. It codes for CASIGGGPGTGELFF.

This clonotype was seen many times. This rearrangement joins TRBV15 to TRBJ1-6; D gene unclear. Trimming left V 1 base short and J 7 bases short, with 5 bases between. Per germline, CDR1 LNHNV and CDR2 YYDKDF (reference sequence). CDR3 length: 13 amino acids. CDR3 in amino acids: CATSRARNSPLHF. Here the CDR3 DNA reads TGTGCCACCAGCAGAGCGAGGAATTCACCCCTCCACTTT.

A few counts support this clonotype. The chain recombines TRBV29-1 with TRBJ2-7; the D gene is possibly TRBD1 (5 bases). From germline, CDR1 is SQVTM and CDR2 ANQGSEA. The CDR3 sequence is 15 residues long. The V gene lost 4 bases and the J gene lost 5 bases, with 21 bases spanning the gap. The CDR3 loop is CSVVSTLQGVHEQYF. CDR3 bases: TGCAGCGTTGTATCGACTCTGCAGGGTGTCCACGAGCAGTACTTC.

The V call is TRBV11-2, the J call TRBJ2-5; TRBD2 aligns across 9 bases. Germline V gives CDR1 SGHAT, CDR2 FQNNGV. The J segment lost 3 bases and the V segment lost 5 bases, leaving 4 bases of the junction unmatched. CDR3 length: 14 amino acids. CDR3 region: CASSAVAGEETQYF. The DNA of the CDR3 is TGTGCCAGCAGCGCCGTAGCGGGGGAAGAGACCCAGTACTTC.

The sample holds many counts of this clonotype. The genes are TRBV20-1 and TRBJ2-7; a possible D gene is TRBD2 (6 bases). Germline V CDR1 and CDR2: DFQATT, SNEGSKA (reference sequence). This CDR3 has 14 residues. V lost 1 base and J 4 bases, leaving 14 bases between the germline ends. The CDR3 DNA reads as TGCAGTGCTAGAGGTGGTAATAGCGGTTACGAGCAGTACTTC. It specifies CSARGGNSGYEQYF.

This clonotype has a count of ten or more. J is TRBJ1-2 and V is TRBV2; 7 bases line up with TRBD1. The V segment lost 7 bases and the J segment 2 bases; nucleotides outside the gene matches: 4. The CDR3 has 13 amino acids. Germline-derived CDR1 and CDR2 are SNHLY and FYNNEI. The CDR3 nucleotides read TGTGCCAGCACCCCGGGACAGAACTATGGCTACACCTTC. Translation gives CASTPGQNYGYTF.